The text below deals with one TCR beta chain. This clone qualifies as medium-sized (0.01 to 0.1%). Its target antigen remains unknown. No clone much larger than this one lies a single base away; base qualities are absent. The sample's time point, from its label and the paper: cycle 4 day 1 (C4D1), after five to seven weeks of nivolumab. Relapse after autologous stem cell transplantation had occurred in all trial patients, and cohorts A, B and C were distinguished by prior brentuximab vedotin exposure. The trial cohort included around 56 patients with relapsed/refractory classical Hodgkin lymphoma, and each patient had a best overall response of complete response, partial response or progressive disease. Trial patients were treated with single-agent nivolumab in the multi-cohort phase II CheckMate 205 trial. Best overall response was determined by an independent review committee according to the 2007 International Working Group response criteria. Trial PBMCs were collected immediately before nivolumab initiation (C1D1) and during therapy at cycle 2 day 1 and cycle 4 day 1. Peripheral blood was collected in 8 mL Vacutainer Cell Preparation Tubes, from which PBMCs were isolated by centrifugation and then cryopreserved.

The CDR3, cysteine through phenylalanine, is 15 amino acids long. Only the CDR3 DNA stays, 45 bases, in frame from base 1. At the junction V is shortened by 0 bases and J by 6 bases; bases outside the gene matches: 5. CDR1 LNHNV and CDR2 YYDKDF were looked up in the germline V gene (reference sequence). This sample is part of a study of PD-1 blockade in classical Hodgkin lymphoma (dated by TCRdb to about 2020). Background for the entire study: Nivolumab dosing was 3 mg/kg intravenously every 2 weeks, continuing until either disease progression or unacceptable toxicity. A peripheral blood immune signature of response to PD-1 blockade in classical Hodgkin lymphoma was defined using TCR beta sequencing and CyTOF.

Genomic DNA was isolated using the Qiagen DNeasy kit from unsorted PBMCs as well as from negatively selected CD4+ and CD8+ fractions. TCR beta CDR3 regions were amplified by immunoSEQ multiplex PCR using primers annealing to V and J segments. A synthetic immune receptor repertoire was used to minimize amplification bias, and any residual bias was removed computationally once sequencing was done. The original methods were these. Custom Python scripts were used to quantify repertoire diversity as the Shannon entropy index. Unsorted, CD4+ and CD8+ repertoires were examined separately, except in combined analyses, for which CD4+ and CD8+ sequences were merged in silico. Clonal expansion was defined as a frequency increase of at least 2-fold after treatment compared with C1D1, and clones undetected at baseline were assigned a pseudocount of 0.5. Clones with 0 or 1 copy at C1D1 were classified as singleton clones, and clones with 2 or more copies were classified as non-singleton clones. Clones expanded in unsorted samples were labelled as CD4+, CD8+ or unknown by matching protein sequences in sorted samples from the same patient. Wilcoxon tests on paired samples were used to test changes in diversity from C1D1 to C4D1. TCRdb took over this immuneACCESS table, retaining in-frame rearrangements with V and J assigned. Such tables are incomplete; in checked studies, under half of the missing clones stem from an unresolved V gene, and the remainder is unexplained. V, J and clone size were drawn from that table, and D and trimming were deduced from the DNA. The sample table records 3,000 to 4,000 clones; around 66% of these occur just once. The ten largest account for about 48% of the sample.

On the study overall, not on this receptor specifically: Baseline diversity similar to that of newly diagnosed patients was observed in trial patients achieving complete response, whereas significantly lower diversity was observed in partial responders and progressors. CD4+ but not CD8+ TCR diversity rose significantly by C4D1 (p=0.0027 vs p=0.16), most apparent in complete responders (p=0.02). Newly diagnosed patients were reported to have lower baseline TCR diversity than healthy donors, and relapsed/refractory patients were reported to have lower baseline TCR diversity still. Lower diversity was observed in patients in whom nivolumab was started less than 1 year after ASCT, and these patients were excluded from later analyses so that confounding by immune reconstitution would be avoided. The study was limited to a single clinical trial cohort, and causes of repertoire differences, possibly disease activity or prior therapy, remained undefined.

The receptor's source is a human donor with classical Hodgkin lymphoma. This chain joins TRBV15 to TRBJ1-1, and 9 junctional nucleotides match TRBD1. The sequencing used peripheral blood mononuclear cells (PBMCs), collected before the fourth cycle of nivolumab. The CDR3 region has the sequence CATSRDTGGMSEAFF. The DNA reads TGTGCCACCAGCAGAGATACAGGGGGCATGTCTGAAGCTTTCTTT.